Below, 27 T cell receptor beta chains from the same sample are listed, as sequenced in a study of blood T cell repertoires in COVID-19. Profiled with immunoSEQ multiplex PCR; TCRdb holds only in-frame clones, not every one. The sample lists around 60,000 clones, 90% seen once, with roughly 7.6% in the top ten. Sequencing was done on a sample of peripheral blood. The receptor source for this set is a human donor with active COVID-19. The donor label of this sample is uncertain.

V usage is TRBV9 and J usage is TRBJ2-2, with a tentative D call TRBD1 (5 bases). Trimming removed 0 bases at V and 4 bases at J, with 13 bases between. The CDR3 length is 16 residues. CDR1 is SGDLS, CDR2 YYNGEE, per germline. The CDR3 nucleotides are TGTGCCAGCAGCGTAGATGGCAGGGCTGCCACCGGGGAGCTGTTTTTT. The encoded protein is CASSVDGRAATGELFF.

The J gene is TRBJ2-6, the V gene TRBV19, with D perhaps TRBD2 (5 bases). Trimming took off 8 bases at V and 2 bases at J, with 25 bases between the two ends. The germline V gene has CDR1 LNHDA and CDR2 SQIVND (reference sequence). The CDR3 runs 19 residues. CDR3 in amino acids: CASYPRGEISSAGANVLTF. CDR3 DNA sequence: TGTGCCAGTTACCCCCGTGGGGAGATTAGTAGCGCTGGGGCCAACGTCCTGACTTTC.

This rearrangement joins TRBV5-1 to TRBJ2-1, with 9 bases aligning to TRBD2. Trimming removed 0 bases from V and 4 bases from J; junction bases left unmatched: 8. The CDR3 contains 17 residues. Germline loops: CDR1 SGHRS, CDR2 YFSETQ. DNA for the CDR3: TGCGCCAGCAGCTTGGAACCGGGACTAGCTGTTTACAATGAGCAGTTCTTC. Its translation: CASSLEPGLAVYNEQFF.

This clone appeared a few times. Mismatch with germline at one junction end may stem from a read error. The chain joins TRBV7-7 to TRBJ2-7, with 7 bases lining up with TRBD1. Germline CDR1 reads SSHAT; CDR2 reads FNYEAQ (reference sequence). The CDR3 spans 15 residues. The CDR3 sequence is CASSLNRGRNYEQYF. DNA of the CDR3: TGTGCTAGCAGCTTAAACAGGGGAAGAAACTACGAGCAGTACTTC.

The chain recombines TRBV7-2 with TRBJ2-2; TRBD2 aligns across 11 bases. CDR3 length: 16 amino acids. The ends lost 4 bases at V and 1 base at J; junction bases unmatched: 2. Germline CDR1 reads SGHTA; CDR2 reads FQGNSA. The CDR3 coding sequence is TGTGCCAGCAGCTCCCTAGCGGGGGGGAACACCGGGGAGCTGTTTTTT. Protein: CASSSLAGGNTGELFF.

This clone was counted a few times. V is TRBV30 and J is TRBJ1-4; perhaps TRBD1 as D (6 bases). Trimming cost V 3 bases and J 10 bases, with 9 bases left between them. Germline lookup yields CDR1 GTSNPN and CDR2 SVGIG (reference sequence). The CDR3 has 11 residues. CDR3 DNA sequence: TGTGCCTGGAGACAAGGGGGAAAACTGTTTTTT. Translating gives CAWRQGGKLFF.

The CDR3 DNA follows: TGTGCCTGGAGTCGCCGGACAGATAAGTATGGCTACACCTTC. It yields the protein CAWSRRTDKYGYTF. The rearrangement joins TRBV30 to TRBJ1-2, with D possibly TRBD1 on 6 matching bases. Per the germline V gene, CDR1 is GTSNPN and CDR2 is SVGIG (reference sequence). V was shortened by 2 bases and J by 5 bases, with 15 bases between the two germline ends. This CDR3 contains 14 residues.

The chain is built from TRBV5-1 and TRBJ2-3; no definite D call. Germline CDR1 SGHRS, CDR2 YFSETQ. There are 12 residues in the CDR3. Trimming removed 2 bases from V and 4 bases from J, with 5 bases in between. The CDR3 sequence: CASSFEADTQYF. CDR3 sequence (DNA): TGCGCCAGCAGCTTCGAGGCAGATACGCAGTATTTT.

CDR3: CASSQVQGAGETQYF. In DNA, the CDR3 is TGCGCCAGCAGCCAAGTGCAGGGGGCAGGGGAGACCCAGTACTTC. The gene calls are TRBV4-3 and TRBJ2-5, with 8 bases matching TRBD1. CDR3 length: 15 residues. Per the germline V gene, CDR1 is LGHNA and CDR2 is YSLEER. V shed 1 base and J 5 bases; nucleotides not matched to a gene: 6.

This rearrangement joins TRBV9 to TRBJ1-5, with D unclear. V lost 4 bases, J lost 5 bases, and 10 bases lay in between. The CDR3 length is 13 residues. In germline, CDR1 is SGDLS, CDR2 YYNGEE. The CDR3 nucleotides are TGTGCCAGCAGCTCCGGAGAGGATCAGCCCCAGCATTTT. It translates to CASSSGEDQPQHF. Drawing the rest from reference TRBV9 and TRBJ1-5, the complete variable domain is DSGVTQTPKHLITATGQRVTLRCSPRSGDLSVYWYQQSLDQGLQFLIQYYNGEERAKGNILERFSAQQFPDLHSELNLSSLELGDSALYFCASSSGEDQPQHFGDGTRLSIL.

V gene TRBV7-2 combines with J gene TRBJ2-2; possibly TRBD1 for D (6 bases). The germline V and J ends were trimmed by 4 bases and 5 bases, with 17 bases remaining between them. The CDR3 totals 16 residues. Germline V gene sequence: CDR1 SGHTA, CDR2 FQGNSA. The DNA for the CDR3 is TGTGCCAGCAGCTCCCGCGCAGCACAGGGTACCGGGGAGCTGTTTTTT. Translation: CASSSRAAQGTGELFF.

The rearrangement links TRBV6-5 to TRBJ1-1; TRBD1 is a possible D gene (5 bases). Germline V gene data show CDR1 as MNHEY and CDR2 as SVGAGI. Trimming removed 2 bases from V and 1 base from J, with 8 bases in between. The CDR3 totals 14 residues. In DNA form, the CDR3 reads TGTGCCAGCAGTTACGGACACCCGAACACTGAAGCTTTCTTT. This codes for CASSYGHPNTEAFF.

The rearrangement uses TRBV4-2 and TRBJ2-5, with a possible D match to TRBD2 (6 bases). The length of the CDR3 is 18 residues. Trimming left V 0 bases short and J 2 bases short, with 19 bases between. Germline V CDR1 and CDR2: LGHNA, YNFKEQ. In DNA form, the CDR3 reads TGTGCCAGCAGCCAAGATAATGGCGGGGTAGAAGGGCAAGAGACCCAGTACTTC. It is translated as CASSQDNGGVEGQETQYF.

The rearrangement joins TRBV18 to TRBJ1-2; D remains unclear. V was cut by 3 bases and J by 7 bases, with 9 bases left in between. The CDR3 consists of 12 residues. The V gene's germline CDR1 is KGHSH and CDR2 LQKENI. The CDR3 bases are TGTGCCAGCTCACCGCCCGCGGGTGGCTACACCTTC. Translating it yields CASSPPAGGYTF.

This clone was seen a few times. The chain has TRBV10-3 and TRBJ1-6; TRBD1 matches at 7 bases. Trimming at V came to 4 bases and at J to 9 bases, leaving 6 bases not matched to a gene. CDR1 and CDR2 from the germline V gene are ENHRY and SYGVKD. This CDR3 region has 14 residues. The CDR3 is CAISAGQWSSPLHF. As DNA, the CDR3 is TGTGCCATCAGTGCGGGACAGTGGAGTTCACCCCTCCACTTT.

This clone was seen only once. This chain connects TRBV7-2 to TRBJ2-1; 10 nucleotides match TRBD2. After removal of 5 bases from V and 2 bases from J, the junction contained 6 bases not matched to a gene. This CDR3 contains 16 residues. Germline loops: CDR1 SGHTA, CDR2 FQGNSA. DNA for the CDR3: TGTGCCAGCAGCCCCATCCTAGCGGGAGCCTACAATGAGCAGTTCTTC. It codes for CASSPILAGAYNEQFF.

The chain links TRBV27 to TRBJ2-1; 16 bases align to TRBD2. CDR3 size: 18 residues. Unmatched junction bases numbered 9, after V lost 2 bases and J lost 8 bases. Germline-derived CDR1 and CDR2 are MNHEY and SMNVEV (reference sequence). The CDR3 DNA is TGTGCCAGCAGTTTAGTGGGACTAGCGGGAGGGCCGAGCTATGAGCAGTTCTTC. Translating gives CASSLVGLAGGPSYEQFF.

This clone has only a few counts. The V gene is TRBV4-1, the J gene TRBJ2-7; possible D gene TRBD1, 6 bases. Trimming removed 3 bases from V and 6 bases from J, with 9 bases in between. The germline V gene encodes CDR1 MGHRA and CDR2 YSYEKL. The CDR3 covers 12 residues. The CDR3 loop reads CASSQAGAEQYF. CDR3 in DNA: TGCGCCAGCAGCCAGGCAGGGGCCGAGCAGTACTTC.

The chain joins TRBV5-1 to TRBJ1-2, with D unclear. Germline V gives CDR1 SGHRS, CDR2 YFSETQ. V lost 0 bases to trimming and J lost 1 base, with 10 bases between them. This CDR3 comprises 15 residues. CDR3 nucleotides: TGCGCCAGCAGCTTGGCTTCGAACGGTAACTATGGCTACACCTTC. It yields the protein CASSLASNGNYGYTF.

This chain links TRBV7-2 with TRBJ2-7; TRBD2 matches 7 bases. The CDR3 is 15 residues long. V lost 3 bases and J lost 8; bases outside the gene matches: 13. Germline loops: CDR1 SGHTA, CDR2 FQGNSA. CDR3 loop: CASSFGGRAEEKQYF. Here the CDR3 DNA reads TGTGCCAGCAGCTTTGGGGGGAGGGCGGAGGAGAAGCAGTACTTC.

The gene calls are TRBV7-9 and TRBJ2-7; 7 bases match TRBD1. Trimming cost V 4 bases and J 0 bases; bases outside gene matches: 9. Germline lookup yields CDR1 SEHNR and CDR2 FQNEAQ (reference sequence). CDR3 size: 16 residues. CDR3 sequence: CASSWIQGVTSYEQYF. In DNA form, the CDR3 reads TGTGCCAGCAGCTGGATTCAGGGGGTTACCTCCTACGAGCAGTACTTC.

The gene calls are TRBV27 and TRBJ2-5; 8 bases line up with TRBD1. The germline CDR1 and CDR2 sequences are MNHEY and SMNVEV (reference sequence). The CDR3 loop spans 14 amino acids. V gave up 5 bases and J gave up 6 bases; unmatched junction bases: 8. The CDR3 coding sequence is TGTGCCAGCAGTGTCCGACAGGGGTGGCAGACCCAGTACTTC. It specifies CASSVRQGWQTQYF.

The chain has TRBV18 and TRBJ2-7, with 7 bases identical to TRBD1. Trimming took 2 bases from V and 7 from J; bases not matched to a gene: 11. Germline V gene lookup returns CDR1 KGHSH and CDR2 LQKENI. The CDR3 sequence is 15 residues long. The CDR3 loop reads CASSPGAGGTGEQYF. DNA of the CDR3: TGTGCCAGCTCACCAGGGGCAGGGGGAACGGGTGAGCAGTACTTC.

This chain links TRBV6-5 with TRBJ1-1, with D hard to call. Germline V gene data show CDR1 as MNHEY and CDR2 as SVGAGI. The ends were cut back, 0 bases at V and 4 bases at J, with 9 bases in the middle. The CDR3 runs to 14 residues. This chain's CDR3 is CASSYSRYRTEAFF. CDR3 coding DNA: TGTGCCAGCAGTTACTCGCGGTATCGCACTGAAGCTTTCTTT.

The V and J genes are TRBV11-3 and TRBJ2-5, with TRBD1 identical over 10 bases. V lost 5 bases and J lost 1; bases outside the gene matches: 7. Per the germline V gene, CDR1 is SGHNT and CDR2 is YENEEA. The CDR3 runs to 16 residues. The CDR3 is CASSAGTGATQETQYF. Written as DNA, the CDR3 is TGTGCCAGCAGCGCCGGGACAGGGGCCACCCAAGAGACCCAGTACTTC.

The DNA of the CDR3 is TGTGCCAGCAGCGTAGATTTGTCAGGGCATGGCTACACCTTC. Amino acid sequence: CASSVDLSGHGYTF. This sequence joins TRBV9 and TRBJ1-2; possibly TRBD1 for D (5 bases). The CDR3 is made up of 14 amino acids. Germline CDR1 and CDR2: SGDLS and YYNGEE. With 0 bases removed from V and 6 bases from J, the gap between germline ends came to 12 bases.

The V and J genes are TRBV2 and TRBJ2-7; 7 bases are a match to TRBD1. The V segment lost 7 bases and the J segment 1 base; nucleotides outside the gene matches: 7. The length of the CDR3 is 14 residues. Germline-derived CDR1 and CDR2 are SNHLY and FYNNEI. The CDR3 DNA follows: TGTGCCAGCAAAGCGCAGGGGGTTTCCTACGAGCAGTACTTC. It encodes CASKAQGVSYEQYF. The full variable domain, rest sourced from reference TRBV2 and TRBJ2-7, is EPEVTQTPSHQVTQMGQEVILRCVPISNHLYFYWYRQILGQKVEFLVSFYNNEISEKSEIFDDQFSVERPDGSNFTLKIRSTKLEDSAMYFCASKAQGVSYEQYFGPGTRLTVT.